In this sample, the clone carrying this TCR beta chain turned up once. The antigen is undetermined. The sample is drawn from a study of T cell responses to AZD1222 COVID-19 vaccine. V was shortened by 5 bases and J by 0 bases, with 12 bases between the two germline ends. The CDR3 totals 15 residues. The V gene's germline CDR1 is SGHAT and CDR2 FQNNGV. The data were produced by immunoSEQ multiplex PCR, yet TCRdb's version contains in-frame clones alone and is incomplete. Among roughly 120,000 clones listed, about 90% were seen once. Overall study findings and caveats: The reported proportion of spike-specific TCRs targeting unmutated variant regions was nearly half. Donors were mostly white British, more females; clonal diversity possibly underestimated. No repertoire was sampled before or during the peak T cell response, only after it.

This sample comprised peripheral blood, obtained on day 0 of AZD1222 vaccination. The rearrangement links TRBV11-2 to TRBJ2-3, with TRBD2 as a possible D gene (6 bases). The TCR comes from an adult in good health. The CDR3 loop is CASSITGTSTDTQYF. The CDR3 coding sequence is TGTGCCAGCAGCATCACCGGGACTAGCACAGATACGCAGTATTTT.